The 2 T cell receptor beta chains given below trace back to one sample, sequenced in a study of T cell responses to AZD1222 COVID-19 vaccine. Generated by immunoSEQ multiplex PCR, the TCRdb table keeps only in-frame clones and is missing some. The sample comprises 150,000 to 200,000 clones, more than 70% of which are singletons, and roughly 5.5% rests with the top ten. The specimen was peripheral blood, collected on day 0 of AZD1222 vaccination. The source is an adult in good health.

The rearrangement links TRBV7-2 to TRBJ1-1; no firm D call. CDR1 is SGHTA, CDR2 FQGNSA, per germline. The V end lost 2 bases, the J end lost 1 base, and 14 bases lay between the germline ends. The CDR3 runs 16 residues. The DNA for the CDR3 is TGTGCCAGCAGCTTAAGGTCAGCCTCCAGGAACACTGAAGCTTTCTTT. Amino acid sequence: CASSLRSASRNTEAFF.

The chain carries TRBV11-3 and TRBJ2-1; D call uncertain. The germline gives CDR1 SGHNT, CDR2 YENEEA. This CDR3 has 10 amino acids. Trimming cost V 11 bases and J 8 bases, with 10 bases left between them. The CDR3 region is CAGRPHEQFF. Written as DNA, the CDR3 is TGTGCCGGGCGGCCCCATGAGCAGTTCTTC.